This T cell receptor beta chain was sequenced during a study of T cells in Graves' hyperthyroidism and ophthalmopathy. Overall study: Specimen type is peripheral blood, collected at initial diagnosis prior to any treatment. General study findings and limits: Blood also carried most thyroid clonotypes expanded above 0.001. Ophthalmopathy was identified by the model a median around 6.9 months ahead of onset.

V was clipped by 6 bases and J by 4 bases, with 21 bases between them. This CDR3 has 16 residues. Per the germline V gene, CDR1 is MNHNS and CDR2 is SASEGT. This clonotype was counted ten times or more. Its specificity is unknown. Thyroid ultrasound, orbital computed tomography, clinical symptoms, and serum thyroxine and TRAb underpinned diagnoses. Using RNA transcripts as the source, TCR beta CDR3 regions were amplified. HTBI primers were the set used in a first-round RT-PCR of the TCR CDR3. TCRdb reprocessed the multiplex PCR reads with MiXCR, giving one entry per CDR3 protein. The sample lists some 400,000 distinct CDR3 sequences, roughly 13% occurring once.

The sample taken for sequencing was blood. The TCR sequence derives from a man aged 30 to 39 with Graves' hyperthyroidism that later progressed to Graves' ophthalmopathy. The chain joins TRBV6-1 to TRBJ1-2; D is undetermined. This chain's CDR3 is CASSPSYTGAGYGYTF. CDR3 sequence (DNA): TGTGCCAGCAGCCCCAGTTACACGGGCGCAGGCTATGGCTACACCTTC.